These 27 T cell receptor beta chains were all obtained from the same sample, sequenced in a study of OX40 agonist ivuxolimab in advanced cancers. Data came from immunoSEQ multiplex PCR; TCRdb stores just in-frame clones and leaves some out. The sample carries some 33,000 clones, 90% to 95% recorded once. Material: CD4+ or CD8+ T cells sorted from blood, obtained in a trial of the OX40 agonist ivuxolimab. Every receptor here comes from an adult with an advanced solid tumor such as melanoma, head and neck, liver or kidney cancer.

This rearrangement joins TRBV6-5 to TRBJ2-2; D gene ambiguous. The V and J ends lost 5 bases and 4 bases respectively, with 8 bases between them. Per the germline V gene, CDR1 is MNHEY and CDR2 is SVGAGI. This CDR3 is built from 13 residues. The CDR3 nucleotides are TGTGCCAGCAGTATACCCCCCACCGGGGAGCTGTTTTTT. It encodes CASSIPPTGELFF.

The chain uses TRBV7-6 and TRBJ2-3; D tentatively reads TRBD1 or TRBD2 (6 bases each). Per the germline V gene, CDR1 is SGHVS and CDR2 is FNYEAQ. There are 14 residues in the CDR3. V lost 5 bases, J lost 6 bases, and 15 bases lay in between. The CDR3 spells CASSLPPGADTQYF. The CDR3 DNA follows: TGTGCCAGCAGCCTGCCCCCGGGGGCGGATACGCAGTATTTT.

In this sample, this clone turned up a few times. V and J are TRBV2 and TRBJ2-6; TRBD1 matches at 9 bases. V lost 6 bases to trimming and J lost 9 bases; unmatched junction nucleotides: 6. This CDR3 spans 14 amino acids. From germline, CDR1 is SNHLY and CDR2 FYNNEI. The CDR3 reads CASSGGQGLNVLTF. DNA of the CDR3: TGTGCCAGCAGCGGAGGACAGGGGCTCAACGTCCTGACTTTC. Full variable domain (missing parts from reference TRBV2 and TRBJ2-6): EPEVTQTPSHQVTQMGQEVILRCVPISNHLYFYWYRQILGQKVEFLVSFYNNEISEKSEIFDDQFSVERPDGSNFTLKIRSTKLEDSAMYFCASSGGQGLNVLTFGAGSRLTVL.

This rearrangement joins TRBV2 to TRBJ2-7; the match to TRBD1 covers 8 bases. There are 15 residues in the CDR3. Trimming at V came to 2 bases and at J to 3 bases, leaving 6 bases not matched to a gene. Germline lookup yields CDR1 SNHLY and CDR2 FYNNEI. Here the CDR3 reads CASSESDRVSYEQYF. CDR3 sequence (DNA): TGTGCCAGCAGTGAATCGGACAGGGTAAGCTACGAGCAGTACTTC.

Only a few counts were recorded for this clone. V is TRBV15 and J is TRBJ1-2; D is undetermined. Trimming removed 0 bases at V and 4 bases at J, with 12 bases between. The CDR3 extends over 15 amino acids. Germline values: CDR1 LNHNV, CDR2 YYDKDF (reference sequence). CDR3 residues: CATSRDYLTGYGYTF. DNA for the CDR3: TGTGCCACCAGCAGAGATTACCTGACGGGCTATGGCTACACCTTC.

This clone has only a few counts. This chain uses TRBV4-3 with TRBJ2-2; 12 bases are a match to TRBD2. The CDR3 covers 17 residues. V lost 0 bases to trimming and J lost 6 bases; unmatched junction nucleotides: 5. Germline CDR1 LGHNA, CDR2 YSLEER. The CDR3 bases are TGCGCCAGCAGCCAAGACCGCCGACTAGCGGGGGCCGGGGAGCTGTTTTTT. Translated, it gives CASSQDRRLAGAGELFF.

This chain uses TRBV6-5 with TRBJ1-5; tentative D call: TRBD1 (5 bases). CDR1 is MNHEY, CDR2 SVGAGI, per germline. The CDR3 is made up of 15 amino acids. Trimming cost V 4 bases and J 2 bases, with 12 bases left between them. CDR3 coding DNA: TGTGCCAGCAGTTTAAAGGGACGGGGCAATCAGCCCCAGCATTTT. Translating gives CASSLKGRGNQPQHF.

J is TRBJ1-1 and V is TRBV28; 7 nucleotides line up with TRBD1. After removal of 5 bases from V and 6 bases from J, the junction contained 12 bases not matched to a gene. Looked up from germline, CDR1 is MDHEN and CDR2 is SYDVKM. There are 15 residues in the CDR3. The CDR3 sequence is CASSPLGQLGAEAFF. For the CDR3, the DNA is TGTGCCAGCAGTCCACTGGGACAGTTGGGGGCTGAAGCTTTCTTT.

The chain has TRBV7-9 and TRBJ1-3; the D is unclear. The ends were cut back, 5 bases at V and 5 bases at J, with 7 bases in the middle. Germline V gene sequence: CDR1 SEHNR, CDR2 FQNEAQ (reference sequence). CDR3 length: 12 residues. The CDR3 sequence is CASSPSRNTIYF. In DNA form, the CDR3 reads TGTGCCAGCAGCCCTTCAAGAAACACCATATATTTT.

This sequence joins TRBV19 and TRBJ2-1; 7 nucleotides line up with TRBD1. Trimming cost V 7 bases and J 4 bases; bases outside gene matches: 16. The CDR3 is 17 residues long. Germline V gene lookup returns CDR1 LNHDA and CDR2 SQIVND (reference sequence). For the CDR3, the DNA is TGTGCCAGTATGGGGGCTGTGTTGGACAGGAGATACAATGAGCAGTTCTTC. Amino acid sequence: CASMGAVLDRRYNEQFF. The variable domain in full, completed from reference TRBV19 and TRBJ2-1, reads DGGITQSPKYLFRKEGQNVTLSCEQNLNHDAMYWYRQDPGQGLRLIYYSQIVNDFQKGDIAEGYSVSREKKESFPLTVTSAQKNPTAFYLCASMGAVLDRRYNEQFFGPGTRLTVL.

The chain couples TRBV7-9 to TRBJ2-1; D remains ambiguous. Germline-derived CDR1 and CDR2 are SEHNR and FQNEAQ (reference sequence). The V gene lost 1 base and the J gene lost 4 bases, with 2 bases spanning the gap. The length of the CDR3 is 12 residues. The CDR3 protein is CASSLVYNEQFF. The CDR3 nucleotides read TGTGCCAGCAGCTTAGTTTACAATGAGCAGTTCTTC. The whole variable domain, remainder taken from reference TRBV7-9 and TRBJ2-1, is DTGVSQNPRHKITKRGQNVTFRCDPISEHNRLYWYRQTLGQGPEFLTYFQNEAQLEKSRLLSDRFSAERPKGSFSTLEIQRTEQGDSAMYLCASSLVYNEQFFGPGTRLTVL.

CDR3: CSVESQGAGTQYF. The CDR3 nucleotides read TGCAGCGTTGAATCCCAGGGAGCGGGGACCCAGTACTTC. The chain carries TRBV29-1 and TRBJ2-5, with D possibly being TRBD2 (6 bases). Germline CDR1 SQVTM, CDR2 ANQGSEA. The CDR3 is made up of 13 amino acids. Trimming removed 2 bases at V and 7 bases at J, with 14 bases between. Looking up the rest from reference TRBV29-1 and TRBJ2-5 gives the full variable domain: SAVISQKPSRDICQRGTSLTIQCQVDSQVTMMFWYRQQPGQSLTLIATANQGSEATYESGFVIDKFPISRPNLTFSTLTVSNMSPEDSSIYLCSVESQGAGTQYFGPGTRLLVL.

The chain employs TRBV7-9 and TRBJ2-7; either TRBD1 or TRBD2 may fit D (7 bases each). The ends were cut back, 5 bases at V and 0 bases at J, with 20 bases in the middle. Germline CDR1 reads SEHNR; CDR2 reads FQNEAQ (reference sequence). This CDR3 is 17 amino acids long. The CDR3 DNA follows: TGTGCCAGCAGCACGGGCTACAGGGGAGGGGGCTCCTACGAGCAGTACTTC. It yields the protein CASSTGYRGGGSYEQYF. The full variable domain, completed using reference TRBV7-9 and TRBJ2-7, is DTGVSQNPRHKITKRGQNVTFRCDPISEHNRLYWYRQTLGQGPEFLTYFQNEAQLEKSRLLSDRFSAERPKGSFSTLEIQRTEQGDSAMYLCASSTGYRGGGSYEQYFGPGTRLTVT.

The V gene is TRBV2, the J gene TRBJ1-4; 12 bases map to TRBD1. Germline V gene data show CDR1 as SNHLY and CDR2 as FYNNEI. This CDR3 spans 16 amino acids. Trimming at V came to 6 bases and at J to 4 bases, leaving 6 bases not matched to a gene. CDR3 residues: CASRGQGASINEKLFF. The DNA for the CDR3 is TGTGCCAGCAGGGGACAGGGGGCCTCGATTAATGAAAAACTGTTTTTT.

This clone showed up just a few times. This chain uses TRBV19 with TRBJ1-1; weak D call: TRBD1 (6 bases). The V end was cut by 5 bases, the J end by 0 bases, with 19 bases between. Per germline, CDR1 LNHDA and CDR2 SQIVND (reference sequence). CDR3 length: 17 residues. The chain's CDR3 is CASSDPKGGRVNTEAFF. The CDR3, as DNA: TGTGCCAGTAGTGACCCCAAGGGGGGGAGGGTGAACACTGAAGCTTTCTTT.

The chain employs TRBV7-9 and TRBJ2-5, with D tentatively TRBD2 (5 bases). The V gene's germline CDR1 is SEHNR and CDR2 FQNEAQ (reference sequence). The CDR3 has 13 residues. V was shortened by 5 bases and J by 5 bases, with 12 bases between the two germline ends. The CDR3 DNA sequence: TGTGCCAGCAGCCCCCCCGGGGATGAGACCCAGTACTTC. This sequence encodes CASSPPGDETQYF.

The chain uses TRBV5-4 and TRBJ1-2; 8 bases are a match to TRBD1. Germline trimming cut 4 bases from V and 3 bases from J; bases unmatched to any gene: 8. This CDR3 is built from 15 residues. From germline, CDR1 is SGHNT and CDR2 YYREEE (reference sequence). CDR3 bases: TGTGCCAGCAGCGGACAGGGAAAGGAAGACTATGGCTACACCTTC. This sequence encodes CASSGQGKEDYGYTF.

The chain is built from TRBV27 and TRBJ1-1; the D gene is possibly TRBD1 (6 bases). This CDR3 has 15 amino acids. Germline CDR1 and CDR2: MNHEY and SMNVEV (reference sequence). V was cut by 0 bases and J by 4 bases, with 12 bases left in between. The CDR3 nucleotides are TGTGCCAGCAGTTTATCCACAGGGCTAAGCACTGAAGCTTTCTTT. Translation gives CASSLSTGLSTEAFF.

This chain links TRBV7-9 with TRBJ1-2, with TRBD1 as a possible D gene (5 bases). With 5 bases removed from V and 5 bases from J, the gap between germline ends came to 15 bases. Germline CDR1 and CDR2: SEHNR and FQNEAQ (reference sequence). The CDR3 runs to 14 residues. The CDR3: CASSLSRVGYGYTF. The CDR3 DNA sequence: TGTGCCAGCAGCCTCAGCAGGGTGGGGTATGGCTACACCTTC.

The chain combines TRBV5-5 with TRBJ2-1; D might be TRBD2 (6 bases). This CDR3 is built from 12 residues. CDR1 SGHKS and CDR2 YYEKEE come from the germline V gene (reference sequence). Trimming removed 0 bases from V and 9 bases from J, with 7 bases in between. As DNA, the CDR3 is TGTGCCAGCAGCTTGGCGGGGGTTGAGCAGTTCTTC. The encoded protein is CASSLAGVEQFF.

The chain couples TRBV27 to TRBJ2-7, with D hard to call. This CDR3 is 13 amino acids long. Germline V gene data show CDR1 as MNHEY and CDR2 as SMNVEV (reference sequence). Trimming took 4 bases from V and 0 from J, leaving 7 bases between them. The CDR3 DNA sequence: TGTGCCAGCAGTTACCGACGCTCCTACGAGCAGTACGTC. It is translated as CASSYRRSYEQYV.

The V call is TRBV25-1, the J call TRBJ2-5, with D hard to call. The CDR3 has 16 amino acids. Trimming took off 1 base at V and 5 bases at J, with 17 bases between the two ends. Germline V CDR1 and CDR2: MGHDK, SYGVNS. CDR3 region: CASSESPRGIEETQYF. CDR3 DNA: TGTGCCAGCAGTGAATCTCCTAGAGGAATCGAGGAGACCCAGTACTTC.

The genes are TRBV27 and TRBJ1-2, with D possibly being TRBD1 (6 bases). The V end was cut by 6 bases, the J end by 8 bases, with 16 bases between. Germline V gives CDR1 MNHEY, CDR2 SMNVEV (reference sequence). The CDR3 spans 13 residues. The CDR3 region is CASSLGGAWGYTF. DNA for the CDR3: TGTGCCAGCAGCCTCGGGGGGGCGTGGGGCTACACCTTC.

The chain couples TRBV27 to TRBJ2-5; D might be TRBD2 (6 bases). The CDR3 has 14 residues. Trimming removed 3 bases at V and 1 base at J, with 9 bases between. Germline V lookup: CDR1 MNHEY, CDR2 SMNVEV (reference sequence). In nucleotides, the CDR3 is TGTGCCAGCAGTTTCTCGGGGGTCCAAGAGACCCAGTACTTC. Its translation: CASSFSGVQETQYF.

This clone was counted between two and nine times. The V and J genes are TRBV6-1 and TRBJ2-3; TRBD2 matches 8 bases. With V trimmed by 3 bases and J by 5 bases, 7 bases remained unmatched. This CDR3 contains 15 residues. Germline CDR1 MNHNS, CDR2 SASEGT. The CDR3 spells CASSDQLAGGDTQYF. The CDR3 nucleotides read TGTGCCAGCAGTGATCAACTGGCGGGAGGAGATACGCAGTATTTT.

V and J are TRBV7-9 and TRBJ1-1; D is ambiguous. CDR1 and CDR2 from the germline V gene are SEHNR and FQNEAQ (reference sequence). This CDR3 is 15 amino acids long. The germline V and J ends were trimmed by 2 bases and 0 bases, with 10 bases remaining between them. This CDR3 reads CASSLLGTMNTEAFF. The CDR3 DNA reads TGTGCCAGCAGCTTACTGGGCACAATGAACACTGAAGCTTTCTTT.

The rearrangement joins TRBV7-9 to TRBJ2-1; the D is unclear. Germline V gene lookup returns CDR1 SEHNR and CDR2 FQNEAQ (reference sequence). The CDR3 totals 14 residues. Trimming shortened V by 4 bases and J by 0 bases, and 7 bases separated the two germline ends. CDR3 sequence reads: CASSSVSSYNEQFF. CDR3 in DNA: TGTGCCAGCAGCTCAGTGAGCTCCTACAATGAGCAGTTCTTC.